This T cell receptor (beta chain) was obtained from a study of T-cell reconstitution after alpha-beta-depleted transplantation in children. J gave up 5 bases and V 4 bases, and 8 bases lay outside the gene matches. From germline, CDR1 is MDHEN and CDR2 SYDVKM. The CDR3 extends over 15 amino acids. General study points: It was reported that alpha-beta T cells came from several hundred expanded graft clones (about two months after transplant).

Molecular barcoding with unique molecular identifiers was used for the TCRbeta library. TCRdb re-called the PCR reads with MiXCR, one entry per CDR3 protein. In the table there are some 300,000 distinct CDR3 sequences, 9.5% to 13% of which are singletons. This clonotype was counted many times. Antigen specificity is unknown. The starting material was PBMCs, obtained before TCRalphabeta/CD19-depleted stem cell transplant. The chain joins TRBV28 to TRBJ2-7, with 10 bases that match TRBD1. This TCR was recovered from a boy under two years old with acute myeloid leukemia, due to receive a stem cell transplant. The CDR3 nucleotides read TGTGCCAGCAGTTCACAGGACAGGGGGAGCAACGAGCAGTACTTC. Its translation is CASSSQDRGSNEQYF.